Only a few counts were recorded for the clone carrying this T cell receptor beta chain. The antigen is unknown. Sample treatment: approximately 11-day PBMC culture with coronavirus spike peptide pools or control peptides (ViraFEST assay). Sequencing of DNA taken from cultured CD4+ T cells relied on the Oncomine TCR Beta short-read assay. One entry per CDR3 protein, called by TCRdb with MiXCR from the PCR reads. Among 5,000 to 8,000 distinct CDR3 sequences, 18% were seen once, and the ten largest hold 20% to 25%. This record belongs to a study of vaccination and CD4 T cells after COVID-19. As for the study in general: In the control cultures, a CEFX pool, an HIV-1 Nef pool, or no peptide was supplied.

Germline values: CDR1 SNHLY, CDR2 FYNNEI. The CDR3 sequence is 14 residues long. Trimming left V 3 bases short and J 7 bases short, with 13 bases between. This receptor was identified in a human donor who had recovered from COVID-19. The chain employs TRBV2 and TRBJ1-5; TRBD1 is a possible D gene (6 bases). The sample taken for sequencing was CD4+ T cells from blood, cultured in vitro. The CDR3 is CASSEIRGEQPQHF. As DNA, the CDR3 is TGTGCCAGCAGTGAGATCAGGGGCGAGCAGCCCCAGCATTTT.